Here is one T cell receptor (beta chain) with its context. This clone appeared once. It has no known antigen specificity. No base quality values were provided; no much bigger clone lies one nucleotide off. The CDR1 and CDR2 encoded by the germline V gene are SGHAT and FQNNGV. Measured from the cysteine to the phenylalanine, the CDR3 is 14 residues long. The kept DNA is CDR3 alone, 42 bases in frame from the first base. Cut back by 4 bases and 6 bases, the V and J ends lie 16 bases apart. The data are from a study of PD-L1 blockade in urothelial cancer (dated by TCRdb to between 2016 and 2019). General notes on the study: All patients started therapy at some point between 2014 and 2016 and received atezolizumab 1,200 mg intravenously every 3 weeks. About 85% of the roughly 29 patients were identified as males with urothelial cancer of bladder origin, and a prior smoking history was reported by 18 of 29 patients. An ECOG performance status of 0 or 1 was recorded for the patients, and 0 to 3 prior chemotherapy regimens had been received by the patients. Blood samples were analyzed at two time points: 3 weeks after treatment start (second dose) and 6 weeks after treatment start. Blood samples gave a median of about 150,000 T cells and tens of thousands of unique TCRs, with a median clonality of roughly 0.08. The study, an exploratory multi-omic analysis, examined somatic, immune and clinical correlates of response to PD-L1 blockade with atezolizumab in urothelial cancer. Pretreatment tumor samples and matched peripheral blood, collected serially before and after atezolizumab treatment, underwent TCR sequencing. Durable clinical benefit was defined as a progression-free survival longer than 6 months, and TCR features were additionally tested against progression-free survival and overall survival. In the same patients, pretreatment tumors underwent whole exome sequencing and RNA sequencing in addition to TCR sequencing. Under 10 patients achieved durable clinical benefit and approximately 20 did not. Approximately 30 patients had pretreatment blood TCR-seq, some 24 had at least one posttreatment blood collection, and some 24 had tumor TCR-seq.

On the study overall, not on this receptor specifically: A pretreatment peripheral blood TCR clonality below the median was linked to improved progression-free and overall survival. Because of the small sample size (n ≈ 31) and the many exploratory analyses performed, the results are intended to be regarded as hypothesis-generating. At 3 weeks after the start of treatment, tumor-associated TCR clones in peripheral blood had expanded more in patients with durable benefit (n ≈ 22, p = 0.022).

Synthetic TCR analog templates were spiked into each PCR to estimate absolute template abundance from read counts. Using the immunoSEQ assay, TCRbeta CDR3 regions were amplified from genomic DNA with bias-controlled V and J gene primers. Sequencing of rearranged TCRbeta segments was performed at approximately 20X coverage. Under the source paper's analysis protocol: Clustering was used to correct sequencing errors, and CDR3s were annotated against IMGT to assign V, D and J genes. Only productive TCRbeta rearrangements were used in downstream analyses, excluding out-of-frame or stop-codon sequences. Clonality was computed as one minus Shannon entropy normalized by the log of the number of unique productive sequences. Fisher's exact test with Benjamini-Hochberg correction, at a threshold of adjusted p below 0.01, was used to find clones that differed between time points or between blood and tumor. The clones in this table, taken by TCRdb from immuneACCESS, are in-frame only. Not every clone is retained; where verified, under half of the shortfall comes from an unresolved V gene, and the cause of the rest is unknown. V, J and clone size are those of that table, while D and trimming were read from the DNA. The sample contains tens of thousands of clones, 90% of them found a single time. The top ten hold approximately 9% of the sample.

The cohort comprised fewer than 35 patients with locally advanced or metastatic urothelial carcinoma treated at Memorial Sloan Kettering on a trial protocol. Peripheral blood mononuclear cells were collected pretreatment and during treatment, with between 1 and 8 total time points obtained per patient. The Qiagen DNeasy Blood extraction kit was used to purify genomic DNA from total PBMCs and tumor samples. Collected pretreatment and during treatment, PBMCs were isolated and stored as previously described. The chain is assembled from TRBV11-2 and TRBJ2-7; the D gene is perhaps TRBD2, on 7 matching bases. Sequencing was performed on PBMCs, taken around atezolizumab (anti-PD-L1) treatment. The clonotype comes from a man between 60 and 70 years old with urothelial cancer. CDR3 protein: CASSYRGGGSEQYF. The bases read TGTGCCAGCAGCTACCGAGGGGGAGGGAGCGAGCAGTACTTC.